Below are 9 T cell receptor beta chains sequenced from a single sample in a study of T cell responses to AZD1222 COVID-19 vaccine (TCRdb year 2021). The label giving this sample's time point can be read as: about 28 days (+/-7) after the second vaccine dose. Preparation of the library involved the immunoSEQ multiplex PCR assay. As stored in TCRdb, this immuneACCESS dataset retains in-frame rearrangements with V and J assigned. A fraction of the clones does not appear; measured against another copy, unresolved V genes explain less than half of the discrepancy, and the remainder lacks a known reason. This sample lists 120,000 to 150,000 clones; approximately 86% were detected once. Jointly, the top ten make up 5.1% of the sample. Sample: peripheral blood, taken 28 days after the second AZD1222 dose. Receptor source: an adult who received the AZD1222 COVID-19 vaccine.

The V and J genes are TRBV2 and TRBJ2-7, with TRBD2 matching 10 bases. V trimming: 3 bases; J trimming: 7 bases; junction bases outside the gene matches: 12. CDR1 is SNHLY and CDR2 is FYNNEI in the germline V gene. The CDR3 is made up of 16 amino acids. The chain's CDR3 is CASSERLAGAVREQYF. The CDR3 region has the DNA TGTGCCAGCAGTGAGCGGCTAGCGGGAGCTGTAAGGGAGCAGTACTTC.

This sequence joins TRBV15 and TRBJ2-2, with D unclear. CDR1 is LNHNV and CDR2 is YYDKDF in the germline V gene (reference sequence). Trimming left V 2 bases short and J 1 base short, with 8 bases between. The CDR3 is 15 amino acids. The DNA of the CDR3 is TGTGCCACCAGCAGACCGGACCAGAACACCGGGGAGCTGTTTTTT. Its protein is CATSRPDQNTGELFF.

The chain recombines TRBV7-8 with TRBJ1-1; D is unresolved. Trimming left V 4 bases short and J 2 bases short, with 8 bases between. Germline V gene sequence: CDR1 SGHVS, CDR2 FQNEAQ. The CDR3 sequence is 13 residues long. The CDR3 bases are TGTGCCAGCAGCTGGGCGGAAAACACTGAAGCTTTCTTT. Residues: CASSWAENTEAFF.

The chain joins TRBV7-2 to TRBJ1-4; D gene unclear. Trimming left V 1 base short and J 14 bases short, with 14 bases between. Germline V lookup: CDR1 SGHTA, CDR2 FQGNSA. This CDR3 comprises 13 residues. The CDR3, as DNA: TGTGCCAGCAGCTTAGGGGTACCGAACGAGCTGTTTTTT. This sequence encodes CASSLGVPNELFF. The entire variable domain, with the rest obtained from reference TRBV7-2 and TRBJ1-4, is as follows: GAGVSQSPSNKVTEKGKDVELRCDPISGHTALYWYRQSLGQGLEFLIYFQGNSAPDKSGLPSDRFSAERTGGSVSTLTIQRTQQEDSAVYLCASSLGVPNELFFGSGTQLSVL.

As to this clone: An end of the junction does not agree with germline; a read error may underlie this. The V gene is TRBV6-5, the J gene TRBJ2-2, with TRBD2 matching over 13 bases. The CDR3 sequence is 14 residues long. Germline V lookup: CDR1 MNHEY, CDR2 SVGAGI. CDR3 nucleotides: TGTGCCAGCAGTTACCCCGGGACTAGCGGGGACCTGTTTTTT. This encodes CASSYPGTSGDLFF.

The chain couples TRBV30 to TRBJ1-1, with a weak D call TRBD1 (5 bases). Trimming removed 3 bases from V and 2 bases from J, with 10 bases in between. Per germline, CDR1 GTSNPN and CDR2 SVGIG (reference sequence). The CDR3 sequence is 13 residues long. CDR3 in amino acids: CAWSQGPNTEAFF. Written as DNA, the CDR3 is TGTGCCTGGAGCCAGGGCCCCAACACTGAAGCTTTCTTT.

As to this clone: Other nucleotide sequences from this sample produce the same CDR3. V usage is TRBV5-1 and J usage is TRBJ2-7, with TRBD1 matching over 7 bases. V was pared by 3 bases and J by 2 bases, with 5 bases of the junction left unmatched. Germline CDR1 reads SGHRS; CDR2 reads YFSETQ. The CDR3 is made up of 14 amino acids. In nucleotides, the CDR3 is TGCGCCAGCAGCTCGGGACAGCCTCCCTACGAGCAGTACTTC. This codes for CASSSGQPPYEQYF.

This clone was recorded a few times. V is TRBV7-9 and J is TRBJ2-7; D is uncertain. CDR1 and CDR2 (germline): SEHNR, FQNEAQ (reference sequence). Trimming stripped 2 bases from V and 3 bases from J, with 11 bases between. This CDR3 is 14 amino acids long. The CDR3 sequence: CASSLSVGRYEQYF. The CDR3 nucleotides read TGTGCCAGCAGCTTATCTGTAGGGCGCTACGAGCAGTACTTC. Drawing the rest from reference TRBV7-9 and TRBJ2-7, the complete variable domain is DTGVSQNPRHKITKRGQNVTFRCDPISEHNRLYWYRQTLGQGPEFLTYFQNEAQLEKSRLLSDRFSAERPKGSFSTLEIQRTEQGDSAMYLCASSLSVGRYEQYFGPGTRLTVT.

Points on this clone: No DNA is shown, since the ends of the CDR3 on it are uncertain; the CDR3 is the one TCRdb lists. The chain carries TRBV30 and TRBJ2-1. Counting both end residues, the CDR3 totals 12 amino acids. Per the germline V gene, CDR1 is GTSNPN and CDR2 is SVGIG (reference sequence). The CDR3 region is CAWSVGWGAEFF.